This entry is about one T cell receptor beta chain. What it binds is not known. This CDR3 has 16 residues. Germline CDR1 and CDR2: MDHEN and SYDVKM. Trimming left V 2 bases short and J 3 bases short, with 11 bases between. It was RNA transcripts that yielded the amplified TCR beta CDR3 regions. Researchers ran a first-round RT-PCR on the TCR CDR3 using the HTBI primer set. TCRdb independently ran MiXCR on the multiplex PCR reads; one entry per CDR3 protein. The table has about 360,000 distinct CDR3 sequences, 15% to 17% seen once. These data originate in a study of T cells in Graves' hyperthyroidism and ophthalmopathy. Findings and caveats of the study: Stable hyperthyroidism was told apart from ophthalmopathy by a model built on 13 V-J features.

The chain uses TRBV28 and TRBJ2-6, with D possibly being TRBD1 (6 bases). Sequenced material: blood. This clonotype was sampled from a young woman with Graves' hyperthyroidism that later progressed to Graves' ophthalmopathy. CDR3 nucleotide sequence: TGTGCCAGCAGTTTACTGTCAGGGGTTGGGGCCAACGTCCTGACTTTC. It yields the protein CASSLLSGVGANVLTF.